These 10 T cell receptor beta chains were sequenced from one sample in a study of shared clonotypes between healthy human individuals. Assay used: immunoSEQ multiplex PCR; TCRdb lists only in-frame clones, some missing. The profile shows 450,000 to 500,000 clones, less than 80% of them singletons. Sequencing input: PBMCs. The origin of the receptors is a woman aged 40 to 55 in good health. Some clones in this sample may be carry-over from other donors' samples.

This clone was detected a few times. Other DNA sequences in this specimen translate into the identical CDR3. The V gene is TRBV30, the J gene TRBJ2-5; D perhaps matches TRBD1 (5 bases). CDR1 is GTSNPN and CDR2 is SVGIG in the germline V gene (reference sequence). The CDR3 length is 15 residues. The ends were cut back, 5 bases at V and 1 base at J, with 17 bases in the middle. This chain's CDR3 is CAWGLGRVFQETQYF. The CDR3, as DNA: TGTGCCTGGGGGTTGGGCAGGGTCTTCCAAGAGACCCAGTACTTC.

This chain connects TRBV19 to TRBJ1-2; D call uncertain. The CDR3 sequence is 12 residues long. Germline assignment: CDR1 LNHDA and CDR2 SQIVND (reference sequence). Trimming removed 3 bases at V and 3 bases at J, with 5 bases between. CDR3 coding DNA: TGTGCCAGTAGTATTACAGACTATGGCTACACCTTC. This translates into CASSITDYGYTF.

The genes are TRBV2 and TRBJ2-5; D remains unclear. Germline CDR1 SNHLY, CDR2 FYNNEI. The CDR3 has 14 amino acids. The V and J ends lost 7 bases and 0 bases respectively, with 12 bases between them. CDR3 sequence: CASKIELDQETQYF. CDR3 nucleotide sequence: TGTGCCAGCAAGATTGAGTTGGACCAAGAGACCCAGTACTTC.

The chain recombines TRBV28 with TRBJ1-4; no reliable D call. CDR1 is MDHEN, CDR2 SYDVKM, per germline. V lost 3 bases and J lost 8, with 10 bases in between. The CDR3 length is 13 residues. The CDR3 loop reads CASSLVLREKLFF. The CDR3 DNA reads as TGTGCCAGCAGTTTGGTCCTAAGGGAAAAACTGTTTTTT.

The J gene is TRBJ1-1, the V gene TRBV7-9, with D hard to call. V was pared by 1 base and J by 7 bases, with 4 bases between. CDR3 size: 11 residues. CDR1 and CDR2 (germline): SEHNR, FQNEAQ (reference sequence). The CDR3 nucleotides read TGTGCCAGCAGCTTAGAGGGTGAAGCTTTCTTT. This gives the protein CASSLEGEAFF.

This clone came up a few times. V is TRBV7-8 and J is TRBJ2-7; 7 nucleotides align to TRBD1. The CDR3 runs to 15 residues. In germline, CDR1 is SGHVS, CDR2 FQNEAQ. After removal of 1 base from V and 2 bases from J, the junction contained 5 bases not matched to a gene. The DNA of the CDR3 is TGTGCCAGCAGCTTAGAACCCGGGACAGCCTACGAGCAGTACTTC. Translating it yields CASSLEPGTAYEQYF.

This clone was picked up one time. In DNA, the CDR3 is TGTGCCAGCAGCCCGCAGCAGAACACTGAAGCTTTCTTT. Encoded protein: CASSPQQNTEAFF. The rearrangement joins TRBV7-3 to TRBJ1-1, with D uncertain. Germline CDR1 is SGHTA and CDR2 is FQGTGA. Trimming took 5 bases from V and 1 from J, leaving 8 bases between them. This CDR3 has 13 amino acids.

The gene calls are TRBV6-1 and TRBJ1-5; D is unresolved. Germline V CDR1 and CDR2: MNHNS, SASEGT. The CDR3 covers 13 residues. Trimming shortened V by 8 bases and J by 9 bases, and 17 bases separated the two germline ends. CDR3 loop: CASLAVGRGPQHF. DNA for the CDR3: TGTGCCAGCCTGGCCGTGGGCCGGGGGCCCCAGCATTTT.

V usage is TRBV7-2 and J usage is TRBJ2-1; TRBD2 matches 13 bases. The CDR3 extends over 16 amino acids. J gave up 8 bases and V 1 base, and 5 bases lay outside the gene matches. Germline CDR1 and CDR2: SGHTA and FQGNSA. This chain's CDR3 is CASSLEAGLAGDEQFF. In DNA, the CDR3 is TGTGCCAGCAGCTTAGAGGCAGGACTAGCGGGAGATGAGCAGTTCTTC.

This chain uses TRBV19 with TRBJ2-7; 9 bases map to TRBD1. Trimming cost V 3 bases and J 6 bases; bases outside gene matches: 9. The V gene's germline CDR1 is LNHDA and CDR2 SQIVND (reference sequence). The CDR3 contains 15 residues. CDR3 protein: CASSIPRDRAGEQYF. CDR3 DNA: TGTGCCAGTAGTATCCCTCGGGACAGGGCGGGCGAGCAGTACTTC.